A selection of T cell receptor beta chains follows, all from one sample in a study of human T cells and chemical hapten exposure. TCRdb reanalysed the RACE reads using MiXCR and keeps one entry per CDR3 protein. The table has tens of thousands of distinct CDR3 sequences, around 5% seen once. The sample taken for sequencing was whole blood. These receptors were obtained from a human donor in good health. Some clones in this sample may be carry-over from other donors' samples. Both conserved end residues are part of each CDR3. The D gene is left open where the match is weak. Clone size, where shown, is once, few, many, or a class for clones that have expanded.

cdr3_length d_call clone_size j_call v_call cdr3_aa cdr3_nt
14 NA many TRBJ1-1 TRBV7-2 CASSRRSGGTEAFF TGTGCCAGCAGCCGGCGGTCCGGGGGCACTGAAGCTTTCTTT
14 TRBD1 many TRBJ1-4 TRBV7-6 CASSLDRVYEKLFF TGTGCCAGCAGCTTGGACAGGGTATATGAAAAACTGTTTTTT
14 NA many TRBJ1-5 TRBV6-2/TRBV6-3 CASSYSSGVGPQHF TGTGCCAGCAGTTACTCGTCAGGCGTCGGGCCCCAGCATTTT
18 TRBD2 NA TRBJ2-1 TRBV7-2 CASSFPAGGGYSYNEQFF TGTGCCAGCAGCTTCCCAGCCGGGGGGGGTTACTCCTACAATGAGCAGTTCTTC
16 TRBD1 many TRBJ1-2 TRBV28 CATWTGLSKTDYGYTF TGTGCCACCTGGACAGGACTTTCTAAAACTGACTATGGCTACACCTTC
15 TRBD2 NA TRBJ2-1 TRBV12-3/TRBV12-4 CASSLGAGGINEKFF TGTGCCAGCAGTTTAGGGGCGGGAGGGATAAATGAGAAGTTCTTC
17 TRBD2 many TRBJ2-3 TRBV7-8 CASSLELAAGAEDTQYF TGTGCCAGCAGCTTAGAACTAGCGGCCGGAGCGGAAGATACGCAGTATTTT
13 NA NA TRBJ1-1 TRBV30 CAWNLQGGTEAFF TGTGCCTGGAACCTACAGGGAGGCACTGAAGCTTTCTTT
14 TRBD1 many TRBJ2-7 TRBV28 CASNSPGQSYEQYF TGTGCCAGCAATTCACCGGGACAGTCCTACGAGCAGTACTTC
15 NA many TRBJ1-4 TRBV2 CASRTMRGRSEKLFF TGTGCCAGTCGGACTATGAGAGGGCGTAGTGAAAAACTGTTTTTT
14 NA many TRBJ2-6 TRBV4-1 CASSQLPGANVLTF TGCGCCAGCAGCCAATTACCTGGGGCCAACGTCCTGACTTTC
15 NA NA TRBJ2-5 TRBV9 CASSGGTAKQETQYF TGTGCCAGCAGCGGCGGGACAGCGAAACAAGAGACCCAGTACTTC
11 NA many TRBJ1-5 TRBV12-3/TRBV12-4 CASTLNQPQHF TGTGCCAGCACCCTTAATCAGCCCCAGCATTTT
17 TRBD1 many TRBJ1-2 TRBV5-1 CASSTRTGRSTDYGYTF TGCGCCAGCAGCACGAGGACAGGGAGGTCCACTGACTATGGCTACACCTTC
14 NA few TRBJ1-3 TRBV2 CASSQISSGNTIYF TGTGCCAGCAGCCAAATTAGCTCTGGAAACACCATATATTTT
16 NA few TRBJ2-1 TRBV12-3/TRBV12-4 CASSPPLGVSYNEQFF TGTGCCAGCAGTCCCCCCCTAGGCGTTTCCTACAATGAGCAGTTCTTC
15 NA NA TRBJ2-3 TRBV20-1 CSAEDGRGITDTQYF TGCAGTGCGGAAGATGGGCGGGGTATCACAGATACGCAGTATTTT
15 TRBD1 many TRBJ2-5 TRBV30 CAWSATGAPRETQYF TGTGCCTGGAGTGCGACAGGGGCTCCTCGGGAGACCCAGTACTTC
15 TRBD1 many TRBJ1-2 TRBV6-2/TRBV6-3 CASSPGTGSSYGYTF TGTGCCAGCAGCCCCGGGACAGGGTCGAGCTATGGCTACACCTTC
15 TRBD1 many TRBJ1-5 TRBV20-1 CSARGAGTGGWPQHF TGCAGTGCTAGAGGAGCCGGGACAGGGGGATGGCCCCAGCATTTT
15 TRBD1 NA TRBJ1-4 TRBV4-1 CASSRYQGVGEKLFF TGCGCCAGCAGCCGGTACCAGGGGGTGGGTGAAAAACTGTTTTTT
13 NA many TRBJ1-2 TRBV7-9 CASTPILDKSYTF TGTGCCAGCACCCCAATTCTCGACAAGAGCTACACCTTC
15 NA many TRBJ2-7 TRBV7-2 CASSLVGGIWYEQYF TGTGCCAGCAGCTTAGTTGGGGGGATTTGGTACGAGCAGTACTTC
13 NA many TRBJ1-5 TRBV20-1 CSASPAGDQPQHF TGCAGTGCTAGCCCCGCGGGGGATCAGCCCCAGCATTTT
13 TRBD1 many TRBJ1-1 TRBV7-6 CASSRQGRTEAFF TGTGCCAGCAGCCGACAGGGGCGCACTGAAGCTTTCTTT
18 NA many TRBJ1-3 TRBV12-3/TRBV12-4 CASARFDWRGRSGNTIYF TGTGCCAGCGCCCGGTTTGACTGGCGGGGACGCTCTGGAAACACCATATATTTT
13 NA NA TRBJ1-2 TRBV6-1 CASSDDSSYGYTF TGTGCCAGCAGCGACGACAGCTCCTATGGCTACACCTTC
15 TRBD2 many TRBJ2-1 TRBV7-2 CASSASGSQYNEQFF TGTGCCAGCAGCGCTAGCGGGAGTCAGTACAATGAGCAGTTCTTC
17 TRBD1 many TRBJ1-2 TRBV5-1 CASSYHGTGGADYGYTF TGCGCCAGCAGCTACCACGGGACAGGGGGCGCGGACTATGGCTACACCTTC
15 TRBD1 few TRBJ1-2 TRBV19 CASTTDSGTGYGYTF TGTGCCAGTACTACGGACTCCGGGACAGGCTATGGCTACACCTTC
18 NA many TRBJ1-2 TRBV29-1 CSVEEIGLGGTTNYGYTF TGCAGCGTTGAAGAAATAGGGCTAGGAGGGACAACGAACTATGGCTACACCTTC
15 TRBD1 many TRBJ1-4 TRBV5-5 CASSFSGTGNEKLFF TGTGCCAGCAGCTTCTCCGGGACAGGGAATGAAAAACTGTTTTTT
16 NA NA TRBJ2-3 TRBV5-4 CASSLVGGGETDTQYF TGTGCCAGCAGCTTGGTGGGGGGCGGTGAAACAGATACGCAGTATTTT
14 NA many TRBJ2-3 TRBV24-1 CATSRGAGGDTQYF TGTGCCACCAGCAGGGGAGCCGGAGGAGATACGCAGTATTTT
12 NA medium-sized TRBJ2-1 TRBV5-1 CASSLVDNEQFF TGCGCCAGCAGCTTGGTGGACAATGAGCAGTTCTTC
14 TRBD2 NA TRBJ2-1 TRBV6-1 CASIWTSGNNEQFF TGTGCCAGCATATGGACTAGCGGTAACAATGAGCAGTTCTTC
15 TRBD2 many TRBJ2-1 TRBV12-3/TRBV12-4 CASSWGGISYNEQFF TGTGCCAGCAGTTGGGGGGGGATCTCCTACAATGAGCAGTTCTTC
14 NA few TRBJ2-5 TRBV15 CATSGRGGSETQYF TGTGCCACCAGCGGGCGCGGGGGCTCGGAGACCCAGTACTTC
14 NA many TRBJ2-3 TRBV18 CASSRQASTDTQYF TGTGCCAGCTCTCGCCAGGCTAGCACAGATACGCAGTATTTT
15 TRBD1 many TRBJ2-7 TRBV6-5 CASTVTGTGGYEQYF TGTGCCAGCACCGTAACCGGGACAGGGGGCTACGAGCAGTACTTC
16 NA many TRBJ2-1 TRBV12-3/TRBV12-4 CASSLLYGGHGDEQFF TGTGCCAGCAGTTTACTCTACGGGGGACACGGGGATGAGCAGTTCTTC
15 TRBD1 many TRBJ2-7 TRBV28 CASSLQTGGTSEQYF TGTGCCAGCAGTTTACAGACAGGGGGCACGTCAGAGCAGTACTTC
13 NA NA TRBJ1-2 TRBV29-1 CSVWVAGGYGYTF TGCAGCGTTTGGGTGGCAGGCGGCTATGGCTACACCTTC
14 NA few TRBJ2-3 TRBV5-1 CASSFGENTDTQYF TGCGCCAGCAGCTTCGGTGAGAACACAGATACGCAGTATTTT
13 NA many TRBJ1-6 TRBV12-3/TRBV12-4 CASSYADNSPLHF TGTGCCAGCAGTTATGCGGATAATTCACCCCTCCACTTT
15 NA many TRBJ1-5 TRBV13 CASSLAWNSNQPQHF TGTGCCAGCAGCTTAGCTTGGAATAGCAATCAGCCCCAGCATTTT
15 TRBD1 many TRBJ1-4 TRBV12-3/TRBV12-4 CASSLHGTGAEKLFF TGTGCCAGCAGTTTACACGGGACAGGGGCTGAAAAACTGTTTTTT
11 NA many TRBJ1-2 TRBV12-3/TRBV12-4 CASSFYEGYTF TGTGCCAGCAGTTTTTATGAGGGCTACACCTTC
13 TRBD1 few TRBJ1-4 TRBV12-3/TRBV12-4 CASSSGGGEKLFF TGTGCCAGCAGTTCAGGGGGTGGTGAAAAACTGTTTTTT
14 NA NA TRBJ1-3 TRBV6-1 CASSSGTPGNTIYF TGTGCCAGCAGTTCCGGGACTCCTGGAAACACCATATATTTT
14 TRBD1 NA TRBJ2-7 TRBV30 CAFHSGTGVFEQYF TGTGCCTTCCACTCCGGGACAGGGGTGTTCGAGCAGTACTTC
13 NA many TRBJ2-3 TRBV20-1 CSATPLGTDTQYF TGCAGTGCCACCCCGTTGGGCACAGATACGCAGTATTTT
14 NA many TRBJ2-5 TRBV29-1 CSVEDPGRRETQYF TGCAGCGTTGAAGACCCGGGGAGGAGAGAGACCCAGTACTTC
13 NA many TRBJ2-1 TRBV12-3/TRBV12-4 CASSLFIRGEQFF TGTGCCAGCAGTTTATTTATCCGAGGCGAGCAGTTCTTC
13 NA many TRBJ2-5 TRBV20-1 CSALSDLQETQYF TGCAGTGCCCTTAGCGACCTCCAAGAGACCCAGTACTTC